Presented here are 9 T cell receptor beta chains from one specimen sequenced in a study of CD8 T cells in Susac syndrome. An input of 0.5 to 1 ug of RNA was subjected to reverse transcription using random hexamers. TCRdb fed the immunoSEQ multiplex PCR reads into MiXCR, producing one record per CDR3 protein. The table shows 130,000 to 150,000 distinct CDR3 sequences, with approximately 93% occurring only once. Sequenced sample: CD4+ T cells from PBMCs. These receptors were taken from a human donor in good health.

The chain joins TRBV18 to TRBJ1-1; 7 bases are a match to TRBD1. This CDR3 has 15 residues. The V gene's germline CDR1 is KGHSH and CDR2 LQKENI. J gave up 5 bases and V 5 bases, and 11 bases lay outside the gene matches. The CDR3 loop reads CASSKNQGDGTEAFF. The CDR3 DNA is TGTGCCAGCTCAAAGAACCAGGGGGATGGGACTGAAGCTTTCTTT.

J is TRBJ2-7 and V is TRBV5-1, with 9 bases fitting TRBD2. CDR1 SGHRS and CDR2 YFSETQ come from the germline V gene. The CDR3 is 15 amino acids. The junction had 6 bases not matched to a gene; V was cut back by 5 bases and J by 0 bases. CDR3 residues: CASRTLAGSSYEQYF. DNA of the CDR3: TGCGCCAGCAGAACCCTAGCGGGAAGCTCCTACGAGCAGTACTTC.

The rearrangement links TRBV24-1 to TRBJ2-5; D might be TRBD2 (6 bases). This CDR3 has 14 amino acids. V was clipped by 4 bases and J by 4 bases, with 12 bases between them. Germline CDR1 is KGHDR and CDR2 is SFDVKD. Here the CDR3 DNA reads TGTGCCACCAGTGAGTCTTTAGCGGCAGAGACCCAGTACTTC. Residues: CATSESLAAETQYF.

This chain joins TRBV19 and TRBJ2-2, with D possibly matching TRBD1 (6 bases). The V gene's germline CDR1 is LNHDA and CDR2 SQIVND (reference sequence). V shed 6 bases and J shed 6 bases, with 14 bases lying between them. The CDR3 is 14 residues long. In DNA, the CDR3 is TGTGCCAGTAGGCCCACAGGGTCTCCCGGGGAGCTGTTTTTT. It specifies CASRPTGSPGELFF.

The V call is TRBV20-1, the J call TRBJ2-3, with 10 bases identical to TRBD2. J gave up 0 bases and V 2 bases, and 14 bases lay outside the gene matches. CDR1 is DFQATT, CDR2 SNEGSKA, per germline (reference sequence). The CDR3 is 19 residues long. The CDR3 DNA is TGCAGTGCTAGATCGAGGGGACTAGCGCCACTACCTAGCACAGATACGCAGTATTTT. Its protein is CSARSRGLAPLPSTDTQYF.

This sequence joins TRBV7-2 and TRBJ1-2; D unclear. Germline CDR1 is SGHTA and CDR2 is FQGNSA. Trimming removed 6 bases at V and 0 bases at J, with 11 bases between. The length of the CDR3 is 14 residues. The CDR3 region has the DNA TGTGCCAGCAGTCCCAGTCTTTCTAACTATGGCTACACCTTC. The encoded protein is CASSPSLSNYGYTF.

This clonotype was counted a single time. Germline and junction disagree at one end, which may indicate a read error. J is TRBJ2-2 and V is TRBV12-3 or TRBV12-4; D may be TRBD2 (5 bases). This CDR3 comprises 13 residues. The CDR3 region has the DNA TGTGCCAGCAGTTTAGCTTACACCGGGGAGCCGTTTTTT. It encodes CASSLAYTGEPFF.

This clonotype was observed a few times. The CDR3, as DNA: TGCGCCAGCAGCTTGGGGGAAGACACTGAAGCTTTCTTT. This codes for CASSLGEDTEAFF. The rearrangement links TRBV5-1 to TRBJ1-1; D unresolved. CDR1 and CDR2 (germline): SGHRS, YFSETQ. V lost 0 bases to trimming and J lost 3 bases, with 6 bases between them. CDR3 length equals 13 residues.

The J gene is TRBJ1-4, the V gene TRBV28; D is ambiguous. In germline, CDR1 is MDHEN, CDR2 SYDVKM. V was pared by 5 bases and J by 7 bases, with 14 bases between. This CDR3 is built from 14 residues. The CDR3 DNA sequence: TGTGCCAGCAGTCCCTCGGGTAGGGTTGAAAAACTGTTTTTT. Translation gives CASSPSGRVEKLFF.